This is a list of T cell receptor beta chains from one sample in a study of shared clonotypes between healthy human individuals. The data were produced by immunoSEQ multiplex PCR, yet TCRdb's version contains in-frame clones alone and is incomplete. The sample lists millions of clones; around 95% were seen once. The specimen was naive CD4+ T cells sorted from blood. All receptors come from a man aged 18 to 29 in good health. Each CDR3 is given with its conserved first and last residue. Fields, in order: clone size, V gene, J gene, D gene, CDR3 DNA, CDR3 protein. A D gene is named only where the DNA matches it firmly. Size values are once, few and many counts, or a class for expanded clones, and some rows have none.

>.|TRBV5-1|TRBJ1-4|.
TGCGCCAGCAGCTCAGGGGCCCGTAATGAAAAACTGTTTTTT
CASSSGARNEKLFF
>.|TRBV7-2|TRBJ2-3|.
TGTGCCAGCAGCTTATCGGGCGGGCTCGGAGATACGCAGTATTTT
CASSLSGGLGDTQYF
>.|TRBV6-5|TRBJ2-7|.
TGTGCCAGCACCCCAGGCGTCTCCTACGAGCAGTACTTC
CASTPGVSYEQYF
>.|TRBV30|TRBJ1-5|.
TGTGCCTGGTCTGGGGGGGGCGGTCAGCCCCAGCATTTT
CAWSGGGGQPQHF
>.|TRBV28|TRBJ2-7|.
TGTGCCAGCAGTTTAGTAGGCAAATCCTACGAGCAGTACTTC
CASSLVGKSYEQYF
>.|TRBV18|TRBJ1-5|.
TGTGCCAGCTCACCATCGACACTAAATAGCAATCAGCCCCAGCATTTT
CASSPSTLNSNQPQHF
>once|TRBV7-8|TRBJ2-3|.
TGTGCCAGCAGCCCCCCCGGTACTCGGCAGTATTTT
CASSPPGTRQYF
>.|TRBV4-3|TRBJ2-3|TRBD2
TGCGCCAGCAGCCAGGGGACTAGAGATACGCAGTATTTT
CASSQGTRDTQYF
>once|TRBV18|TRBJ2-7|.
TGTGCCAGCTCACCCGGGCGCACGCACGAGCAGTACTTC
CASSPGRTHEQYF
>.|TRBV7-9|TRBJ1-2|.
TGTGCCAGCAGCTTATACTCTACAAGACCAGGTCTTGGCTACACCTTC
CASSLYSTRPGLGYTF
>.|TRBV6-1|TRBJ1-2|.
TGTGCCAGCAGTGTTAACAGGGACCCATCCTATGGCTACACCTTC
CASSVNRDPSYGYTF
>.|TRBV5-6|TRBJ2-1|TRBD1
TGTGCCAGCAGCTCCCGGGACAGGGGTAACAATGAGCAGTTCTTC
CASSSRDRGNNEQFF
>once|TRBV6-6|TRBJ2-7|.
TGTGCCAGCAGTTACTCAGCCAGGTCCTACGAGCAGTACTTC
CASSYSARSYEQYF
>.|TRBV5-4|TRBJ2-2|.
TGTGCCAGCAGCCCGCAGGGTACCGGGGAGCTGTTTTTT
CASSPQGTGELFF
>.|TRBV5-1|TRBJ2-7|TRBD1
TGCGCCAGCAGCTTGGGAACAGGGGGCCCCTACGAGCAGTACTTC
CASSLGTGGPYEQYF
>.|TRBV5-8|TRBJ2-7|.
TGTGCCAGCAGCGCCGAAAGGGGAGGTTGGGTGGCCGAGCAGTACTTC
CASSAERGGWVAEQYF
>.|TRBV25-1|TRBJ2-7|TRBD1
TGTGCCAGCAGTAGGAGACAGGGGGCGGACGAGCAGTACTTC
CASSRRQGADEQYF
>few|TRBV7-9|TRBJ2-7|.
TGTGCCAGCAGCTTAGAGTACGAGCAGTACTTC
CASSLEYEQYF
>.|TRBV4-1|TRBJ1-1|TRBD1
TGCGCCAGCAGCTCCGAGGACAGGGTTGTCACTGAAGCTTTCTTT
CASSSEDRVVTEAFF
>.|TRBV7-9|TRBJ1-4|.
TGTGCCAGCAGCTTGAGTCTGGCCGAAAAACTGTTTTTT
CASSLSLAEKLFF
>.|TRBV5-6|TRBJ2-5|.
TGTGCCAGCACCGGAACGGGTTGGGGGCGGCAAGAGACCCAGTACTTC
CASTGTGWGRQETQYF
>once|TRBV2|TRBJ1-1|TRBD1
TGTGCCAGCAGGCGACAAGGGGGCGCGGTGAACACTGAAGCTTTCTTT
CASRRQGGAVNTEAFF